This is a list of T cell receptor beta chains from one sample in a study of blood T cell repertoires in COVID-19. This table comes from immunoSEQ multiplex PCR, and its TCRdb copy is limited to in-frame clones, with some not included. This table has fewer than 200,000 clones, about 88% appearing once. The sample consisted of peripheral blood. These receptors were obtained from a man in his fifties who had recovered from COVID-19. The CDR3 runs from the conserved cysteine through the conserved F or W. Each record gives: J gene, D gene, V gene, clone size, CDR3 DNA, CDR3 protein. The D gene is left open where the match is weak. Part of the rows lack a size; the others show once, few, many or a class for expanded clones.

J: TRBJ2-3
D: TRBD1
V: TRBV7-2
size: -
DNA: TGTGCCAGCAGCTTGACAGGGGGCGCGGATACGCAGTATTTT
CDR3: CASSLTGGADTQYF

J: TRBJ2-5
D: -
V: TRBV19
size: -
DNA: TGTGCCAGTAGTCCTGACCCGGGGGAGACCCAGTACTTC
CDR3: CASSPDPGETQYF

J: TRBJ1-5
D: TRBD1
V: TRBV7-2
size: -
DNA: TGTGCCAGCAGCTTCGGGACAGGGGCCAATCAGCCCCAGCATTTT
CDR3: CASSFGTGANQPQHF

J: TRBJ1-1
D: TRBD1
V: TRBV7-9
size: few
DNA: TGTGCCAGCAGCACCAGACAGGGGAGGAACACTGAAGCTTTCTTT
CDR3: CASSTRQGRNTEAFF

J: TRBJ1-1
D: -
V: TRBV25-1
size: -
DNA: TGTGCCAGCAGTGAAGACGGCAGGGGCACTGAAGCTTTCTTT
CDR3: CASSEDGRGTEAFF

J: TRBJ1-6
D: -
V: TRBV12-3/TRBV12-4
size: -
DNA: TGTGCCAGCAGTTTCGCAGGACCCCTCCACTTT
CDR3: CASSFAGPLHF

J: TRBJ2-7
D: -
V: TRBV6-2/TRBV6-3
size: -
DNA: TGTGCCAGCAGTTACTTTGGAGGGGGCATAAACGAGCAGTACTTC
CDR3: CASSYFGGGINEQYF

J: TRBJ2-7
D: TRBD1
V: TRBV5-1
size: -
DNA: TGCGCCAGCACCGCGAAGGGCTTGACAGGGGGCAATCGGGGGAATTCCTACGAGCAGTACTTC
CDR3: CASTAKGLTGGNRGNSYEQYF

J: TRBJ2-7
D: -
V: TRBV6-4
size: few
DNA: TGTGCCAGCAGTGATTACCGACTGGGAGTCTACGAGCAGTACTTC
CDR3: CASSDYRLGVYEQYF

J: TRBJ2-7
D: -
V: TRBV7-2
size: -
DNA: TGTGCCAGCAGCCACAGGACAGCGACGAGCTCCTACGAGCAGTACTTC
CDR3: CASSHRTATSSYEQYF

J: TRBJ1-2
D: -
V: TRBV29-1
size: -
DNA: TGCAGCGGATATTCCCTCGGAGGCGTATATGGCTACACCTTC
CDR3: CSGYSLGGVYGYTF

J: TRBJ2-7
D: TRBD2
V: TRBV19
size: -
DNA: TGTGCCAGTAGTCTTGGGAGGGCCGAGCAGTACTTC
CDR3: CASSLGRAEQYF

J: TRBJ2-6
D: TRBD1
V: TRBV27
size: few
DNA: TGTGCCAGCAGTTTAACAGGGGGATTCTCTGGGGCCAACGTCCTGACTTTC
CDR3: CASSLTGGFSGANVLTF

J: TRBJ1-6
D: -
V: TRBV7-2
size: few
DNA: TGTGCCAGCAGGAGGGGGACGGGTAATTCACCCCTCCACTTT
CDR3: CASRRGTGNSPLHF

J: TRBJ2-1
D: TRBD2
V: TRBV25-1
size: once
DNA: TGTGCCACCGTGGGCTTAGCGGGATACAATGAGCAGTTCTTC
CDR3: CATVGLAGYNEQFF

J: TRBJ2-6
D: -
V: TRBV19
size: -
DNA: TGTGCCAGTAGTCCGGACAGCAAGCCGTCCTACTCTGGGGCCAACGTCCTGACTTTC
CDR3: CASSPDSKPSYSGANVLTF

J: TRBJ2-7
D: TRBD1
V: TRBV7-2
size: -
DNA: TGTGCCAGCACCCCGGACAGGGGGATCTACGAGCAGTACTTC
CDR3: CASTPDRGIYEQYF

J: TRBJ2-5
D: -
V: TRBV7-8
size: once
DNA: TGTGCCAGCAGCTCAGCACTCGGTCCCTCCGAGACCCAGTACTTC
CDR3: CASSSALGPSETQYF

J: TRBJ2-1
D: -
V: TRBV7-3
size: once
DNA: TGTGCCAGCAGCTTAGGTCTGGGGGCAAGCAATGAGCAGTTCTTC
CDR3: CASSLGLGASNEQFF

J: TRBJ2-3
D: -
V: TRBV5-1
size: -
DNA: TGCGCCAGCAGCGCAGTCACAGATACGCAGTATTTT
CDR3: CASSAVTDTQYF

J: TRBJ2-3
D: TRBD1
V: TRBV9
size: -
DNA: TGTGCCAGCAGCGTAGCTACGTCGACAGGGGGTAGCACAGATACGCAGTATTTT
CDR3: CASSVATSTGGSTDTQYF

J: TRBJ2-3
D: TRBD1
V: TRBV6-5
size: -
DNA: TGTGCCAGCAGTTACTTCGGGACAGGGCCCACAGATACGCAGTATTTT
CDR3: CASSYFGTGPTDTQYF

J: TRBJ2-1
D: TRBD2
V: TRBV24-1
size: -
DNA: TGTGCCACCAGTGATTTCAGCGGGAGAGGGCAGTTCTTC
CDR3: CATSDFSGRGQFF

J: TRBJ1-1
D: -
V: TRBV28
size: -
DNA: TGTGCCAGCAGTACCCCAGGGTCATACACTGAAGCTTTCTTT
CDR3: CASSTPGSYTEAFF

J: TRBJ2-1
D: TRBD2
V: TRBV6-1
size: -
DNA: TGTGCCAGCAGTGCCTCACTAGCGGGCACGGTTAGCAATGAGCAGTTCTTC
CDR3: CASSASLAGTVSNEQFF

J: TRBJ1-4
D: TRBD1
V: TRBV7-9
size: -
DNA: TGTGCCAGCAGCTCGGGACAGGGATATGAAAAACTGTTTTTT
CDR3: CASSSGQGYEKLFF

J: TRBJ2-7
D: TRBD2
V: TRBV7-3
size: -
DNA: TGTGCCAGCAGCTCACAAGCGGGAGGGCCCTACGAGCAGTACTTC
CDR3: CASSSQAGGPYEQYF

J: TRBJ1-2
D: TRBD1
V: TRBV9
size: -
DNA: TGTGCCAGCAGCGACCGGGACAGGGGGCAAGGCTACACCTTC
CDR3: CASSDRDRGQGYTF

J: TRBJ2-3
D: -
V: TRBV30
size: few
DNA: TGTGCCTGGAGTGTAGGGGCAGATACGCAGTATTTT
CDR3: CAWSVGADTQYF